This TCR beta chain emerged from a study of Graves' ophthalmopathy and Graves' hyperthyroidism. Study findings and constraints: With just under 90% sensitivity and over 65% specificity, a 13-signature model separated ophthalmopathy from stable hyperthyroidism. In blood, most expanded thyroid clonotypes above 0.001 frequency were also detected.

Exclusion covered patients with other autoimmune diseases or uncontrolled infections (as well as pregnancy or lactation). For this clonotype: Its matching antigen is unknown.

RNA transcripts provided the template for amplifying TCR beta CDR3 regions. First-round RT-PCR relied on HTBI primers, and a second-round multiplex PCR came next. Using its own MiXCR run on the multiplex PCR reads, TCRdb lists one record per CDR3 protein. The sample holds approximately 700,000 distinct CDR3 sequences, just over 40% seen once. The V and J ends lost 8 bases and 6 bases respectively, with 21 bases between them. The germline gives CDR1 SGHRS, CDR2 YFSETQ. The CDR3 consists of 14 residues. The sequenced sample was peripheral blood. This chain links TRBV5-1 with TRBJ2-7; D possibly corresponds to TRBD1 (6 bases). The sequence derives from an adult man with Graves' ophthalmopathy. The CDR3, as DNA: TGCGCCAGTCGGACAGACCATTCAAGGGCCGAGCAGTACTTC. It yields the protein CASRTDHSRAEQYF.